These 26 T cell receptor beta chains came from one sample sequenced in a study of cytomegalovirus exposure and HLA in healthy donors. In the PCR, 60 Vbeta and 13 Jbeta primers were used. Only in-frame clones appear in the TCRdb table, and some are missing; sequencing was by immunoSEQ multiplex PCR. The sample holds around 99,000 clones, 65% to 85% seen once. Sequenced sample: PBMCs. These receptors were obtained from a man aged 18 to 30 in good health and CMV-seronegative.

The gene calls are TRBV5-1 and TRBJ1-5, with TRBD1 as a possible D gene (5 bases). The CDR3 totals 11 residues. Trimming stripped 5 bases from V and 8 bases from J, with 8 bases between. Per the germline V gene, CDR1 is SGHRS and CDR2 is YFSETQ. The CDR3 DNA is TGCGCCAGCAGGGGGGGGGAGCCCCAGCATTTT. Residues: CASRGGEPQHF. Complete variable domain (other parts from reference TRBV5-1 and TRBJ1-5): KAGVTQTPRYLIKTRGQQVTLSCSPISGHRSVSWYQQTPGQGLQFLFEYFSETQRNKGNFPGRFSGRQFSNSRSEMNVSTLELGDSALYLCASRGGEPQHFGDGTRLSIL.

This chain joins TRBV27 and TRBJ2-3; D perhaps matches TRBD1 (6 bases). The CDR3 is 15 amino acids. V was shortened by 7 bases and J by 0 bases, with 14 bases between the two germline ends. CDR1 is MNHEY and CDR2 is SMNVEV in the germline V gene (reference sequence). The CDR3 bases are TGTGCCAGCACCCTTGTGGGGGCTAGCACAGATACGCAGTATTTT. Its translation is CASTLVGASTDTQYF.

This chain connects TRBV5-1 to TRBJ1-2; perhaps TRBD1 as D (5 bases). This CDR3 is 15 amino acids long. Germline CDR1 reads SGHRS; CDR2 reads YFSETQ. V gave up 0 bases and J gave up 8 bases, with 17 bases separating them. The CDR3 DNA follows: TGCGCCAGCAGCTTGGGGGCAGGGTGGATCACGGGCTACACCTTC. The encoded protein is CASSLGAGWITGYTF.

CDR3 in amino acids: CAIKEGQRLEEQYF. In nucleotides, the CDR3 is TGTGCCATCAAGGAGGGACAGCGCCTTGAAGAGCAGTACTTC. The chain combines TRBV10-3 with TRBJ2-7; D possibly corresponds to TRBD1 (7 bases). CDR1 ENHRY and CDR2 SYGVKD come from the germline V gene. The CDR3 totals 14 residues. V lost 7 bases to trimming and J lost 7 bases, with 20 bases between them.

As for this clone: Mismatch with germline at one junction end may stem from a read error. The rearrangement uses TRBV5-1 and TRBJ1-2; a weak D match, TRBD1 (6 bases). CDR3 size: 13 residues. The germline V gene has CDR1 SGHRS and CDR2 YFSETQ. CDR3 bases: TGCGCCAGCAGCGAGGGGGTAAACTATGGCTACCCCTTC. Translation gives CASSEGVNYGYPF.

The V gene is TRBV5-6, the J gene TRBJ1-4, with TRBD1 matching 10 bases. The CDR3 has 19 amino acids. V trimming: 4 bases; J trimming: 0 bases; junction bases outside the gene matches: 12. Germline-derived CDR1 and CDR2 are SGHDT and YYEEEE. CDR3 protein: CASSALGQGVGATNEKLFF. The DNA of the CDR3 is TGTGCCAGCAGCGCCCTAGGACAGGGGGTTGGCGCAACTAATGAAAAACTGTTTTTT.

The chain is built from TRBV5-1 and TRBJ2-2, with TRBD1 matching 10 bases. Losses at the gene ends were 6 bases for V and 5 bases for J; bases not matched to a gene: 4. The CDR3 contains 14 residues. From germline, CDR1 is SGHRS and CDR2 YFSETQ. As DNA, the CDR3 is TGCGCCAGCATGGGGACAGGGGAAACCGGGGAGCTGTTTTTT. As protein: CASMGTGETGELFF.

This clone came up once. The chain uses TRBV19 and TRBJ1-3; TRBD1 is a possible D gene (6 bases). Germline assignment: CDR1 LNHDA and CDR2 SQIVND (reference sequence). The CDR3 is made up of 13 amino acids. The V gene lost 5 bases and the J gene lost 4 bases, with 9 bases spanning the gap. In nucleotides, the CDR3 is TGTGCCAGTAGTCCGGGGACAGGAAACACCATATATTTT. This translates into CASSPGTGNTIYF. The complete variable domain, with remaining parts taken from reference TRBV19 and TRBJ1-3, reads DGGITQSPKYLFRKEGQNVTLSCEQNLNHDAMYWYRQDPGQGLRLIYYSQIVNDFQKGDIAEGYSVSREKKESFPLTVTSAQKNPTAFYLCASSPGTGNTIYFGEGSWLTVV.

The sample holds one count of this clone. One end of the junction does not line up with germline, which may come from a read error. The chain combines TRBV19 with TRBJ2-3; 8 bases line up with TRBD1. There are 15 residues in the CDR3. The germline V gene has CDR1 LNHDA and CDR2 SQIVND (reference sequence). The DNA of the CDR3 is TGTGCCAGCAGTACCTCCGGGACAGGTGGGGATACGCAGTATTTT. Protein: CASSTSGTGGDTQYF.

The genes are TRBV28 and TRBJ2-5; 9 positions agree with TRBD1. The last part of the DNA fits TRBJ2-7 better; the J call may be wrong. Germline-derived CDR1 and CDR2 are MDHEN and SYDVKM. This CDR3 comprises 15 residues. CDR3 sequence reads: CASSFGTGTSYEQYF. The DNA of the CDR3 is TGTGCCAGCAGTTTCGGGACAGGGACCTCCTACGAGCAGTACTTC.

The chain couples TRBV25-1 to TRBJ2-5, with 7 bases identical to TRBD1. Losses at the gene ends were 2 bases for V and 6 bases for J; bases not matched to a gene: 6. This CDR3 is 14 amino acids long. Germline-derived CDR1 and CDR2 are MGHDK and SYGVNS. CDR3 DNA: TGTGCCAGCAGTGAAACAAGACAGGGAAAGACCCAGTACTTC. As protein: CASSETRQGKTQYF.

This chain connects TRBV9 to TRBJ2-5; weak D call: TRBD2 (6 bases). Deletions cut 0 bases from V and 5 bases from J, with 14 bases between. The CDR3 totals 15 residues. The germline gives CDR1 SGDLS, CDR2 YYNGEE. The CDR3 reads CASSVGGGVGETQYF. The CDR3 nucleotides are TGTGCCAGCAGCGTAGGAGGAGGGGTTGGGGAGACCCAGTACTTC.

The chain is built from TRBV5-1 and TRBJ2-4; maybe TRBD2 (6 bases). The CDR3 runs 15 residues. Germline CDR1 SGHRS, CDR2 YFSETQ. The germline V and J ends were trimmed by 0 bases and 3 bases, with 10 bases remaining between them. Here the CDR3 DNA reads TGCGCCAGCAGCTTGGCCGGGGGTATCAAAAACATTCAGTACTTC. Its translation is CASSLAGGIKNIQYF.

On this clone itself: Within the sample, other DNA sequences also encode this same CDR3. V usage is TRBV14 and J usage is TRBJ2-2; TRBD1 aligns across 7 bases. The CDR3 extends over 15 amino acids. V lost 1 base and J lost 5; bases outside the gene matches: 4. The V gene's germline CDR1 is SGHDN and CDR2 FVKESK. CDR3 in amino acids: CASSQAAGGTGELFF. In DNA form, the CDR3 reads TGTGCCAGCAGCCAAGCGGCAGGGGGTACCGGGGAGCTGTTTTTT.

The chain links TRBV20-1 to TRBJ2-1; the D gene is possibly TRBD2 (5 bases). The CDR3 has 11 residues. CDR1 is DFQATT and CDR2 is SNEGSKA in the germline V gene (reference sequence). Between the trimmed V and J ends, which lost 5 bases and 8 bases, there was a span of 10 bases. For the CDR3, the DNA is TGCAGTGCTGAGACTAACCATGAGCAGTTCTTC. This encodes CSAETNHEQFF.

The chain recombines TRBV7-2 with TRBJ2-3; D is undetermined. This CDR3 comprises 11 residues. Trimming stripped 3 bases from V and 7 bases from J, with 5 bases between. CDR1 is SGHTA and CDR2 is FQGNSA in the germline V gene. CDR3 loop: CASSLSNTQYF. The CDR3 DNA is TGTGCCAGCAGCTTGAGCAATACGCAGTATTTT.

The V gene is TRBV5-6, the J gene TRBJ2-3; 12 bases line up with TRBD1. The germline gives CDR1 SGHDT, CDR2 YYEEEE. The CDR3 consists of 18 residues. V shed 5 bases, J shed 3 bases, and the junction held 13 bases outside the gene matches. The CDR3 DNA reads TGTGCCAGCAGTTCTTCCCGGGACAGGGGGCGCCTAACAGATACGCAGTATTTT. It translates to CASSSSRDRGRLTDTQYF.

The gene calls are TRBV6-5 and TRBJ2-1, with 11 bases aligning to TRBD2. The V segment lost 8 bases and the J segment 3 bases; nucleotides outside the gene matches: 6. Germline V gives CDR1 MNHEY, CDR2 SVGAGI. The CDR3 is 15 residues long. The CDR3 DNA reads as TGTGCCAGCCGTAAACTAGCGGGAGACTACAATGAGCAGTTCTTC. It specifies CASRKLAGDYNEQFF.

The rearrangement links TRBV6-5 to TRBJ1-2; D is perhaps TRBD1 (5 bases). The length of the CDR3 is 15 residues. From germline, CDR1 is MNHEY and CDR2 SVGAGI. Deletions cut 10 bases from V and 8 bases from J, with 26 bases between. This chain's CDR3 is CATLSGGLGSGGYTF. The DNA of the CDR3 is TGTGCCACCCTGTCCGGGGGTCTAGGGTCTGGCGGCTACACCTTC.

In the case of this clone: The same CDR3 also results from other DNA sequences found in this sample. V usage is TRBV7-9 and J usage is TRBJ2-7, with TRBD1 matching over 9 bases. Germline CDR1 reads SEHNR; CDR2 reads FQNEAQ (reference sequence). CDR3 length: 15 residues. V trimming: 4 bases; J trimming: 0 bases; junction bases outside the gene matches: 4. CDR3 sequence: CASSSPGQGSYEQYF. The DNA for the CDR3 is TGTGCCAGCAGCTCACCGGGACAGGGCTCCTACGAGCAGTACTTC.

V and J are TRBV11-2 and TRBJ2-1, with D perhaps matching TRBD1 (6 bases). The length of the CDR3 is 14 residues. V shed 2 bases and J shed 8 bases, with 13 bases lying between them. Germline assignment: CDR1 SGHAT and CDR2 FQNNGV. The CDR3 nucleotides read TGTGCCAGCAGCTTACTATCCAGGGGAGATGAGCAGTTCTTC. Encoded protein: CASSLLSRGDEQFF. Based on the CDR3 plus reference TRBV11-2 and TRBJ2-1, the full variable domain is EAGVAQSPRYKIIEKRQSVAFWCNPISGHATLYWYQQILGQGPKLLIQFQNNGVVDDSQLPKDRFSAERLKGVDSTLKIQPAKLEDSAVYLCASSLLSRGDEQFFGPGTRLTVL.

About this clone itself: The junction does not match germline at one end; this may be a read error. The chain joins TRBV11-3 to TRBJ1-1, with D possibly TRBD1 on 5 matching bases. Looked up from germline, CDR1 is SGHNT and CDR2 is YENEEA. The CDR3 has 13 residues. In nucleotides, the CDR3 is TGTGCCAGCAGCTCCGGTTGGGGCACTGAGGCTTTCTTT. This codes for CASSSGWGTEAFF.

This chain uses TRBV20-1 with TRBJ1-1; 9 bases map to TRBD1. In germline, CDR1 is DFQATT, CDR2 SNEGSKA (reference sequence). The CDR3 consists of 10 residues. DNA for the CDR3: TGCAGCGCAGACAGGGGGGCGGCTTTCTTT. This translates into CSADRGAAFF.

DNA of the CDR3: TGTGCCAGCAGCTTAGTGACTAGCGGGGAACAGTTCTTC. This gives the protein CASSLVTSGEQFF. The chain recombines TRBV7-3 with TRBJ2-1; TRBD2 matches 11 bases. The length of the CDR3 is 13 residues. Per the germline V gene, CDR1 is SGHTA and CDR2 is FQGTGA. The ends lost 2 bases at V and 13 bases at J; junction bases unmatched: 4.

V gene TRBV5-4 combines with J gene TRBJ2-3; D unclear. Trimming took off 6 bases at V and 0 bases at J, with 11 bases between the two ends. Germline values: CDR1 SGHNT, CDR2 YYREEE (reference sequence). CDR3 size: 14 residues. CDR3 residues: CASMSRSSTDTQYF. The DNA for the CDR3 is TGTGCCAGCATGAGCCGATCTAGCACAGATACGCAGTATTTT.

This clone was recorded only once. V is TRBV9 and J is TRBJ2-3; D may be TRBD2 (5 bases). Trimming shortened V by 4 bases and J by 1 base, and 10 bases separated the two germline ends. Germline lookup yields CDR1 SGDLS and CDR2 YYNGEE. CDR3 length equals 14 residues. The CDR3 nucleotides read TGTGCCAGCAGCTCCGGAGGACGCACAGATACGCAGTATTTT. Translating gives CASSSGGRTDTQYF.